Listed below are T cell receptor beta chains from one sample, sequenced in a study of blood T cell repertoires in COVID-19. Measured with immunoSEQ multiplex PCR; TCRdb has only the in-frame clones, and not every one. The table lists tens of thousands of clones, approximately 89% of them singletons. The sample comprised peripheral blood. These receptors came from a middle-aged man with acute or convalescent COVID-19. Both conserved end residues are trimmed from each CDR3. The order of the fields is CDR3 protein, J gene, V gene.

CDR3aa: ASSEQVSGANVLT; j_gene: TRBJ2-6; v_gene: TRBV4-1
CDR3aa: ASSQDQGNSPLH; j_gene: TRBJ1-6; v_gene: TRBV3-1/TRBV3-2
CDR3aa: ASSEQLSPEAF; j_gene: TRBJ1-1; v_gene: TRBV6-1
CDR3aa: ASSQGTGSYNSPLH; j_gene: TRBJ1-6; v_gene: TRBV3-1/TRBV3-2
CDR3aa: ASGRTDGTEAF; j_gene: TRBJ1-1; v_gene: TRBV2
CDR3aa: ASSSGQGGSPLH; j_gene: TRBJ1-6; v_gene: TRBV7-8
CDR3aa: ASSWPRGKREGQETQY; j_gene: TRBJ2-5; v_gene: TRBV5-1
CDR3aa: ASSRIGTDTQY; j_gene: TRBJ2-3; v_gene: TRBV4-1
CDR3aa: ASSQGGP; j_gene: TRBJ1-2; v_gene: TRBV7-9
CDR3aa: ASSFIGRAGDTQY; j_gene: TRBJ2-3; v_gene: TRBV5-1
CDR3aa: ASSFLQGSGEQY; j_gene: TRBJ2-7; v_gene: TRBV11-2
CDR3aa: ASTRTGFRANEKLF; j_gene: TRBJ1-4; v_gene: TRBV5-6